A selection of T cell receptor beta chains follows, all from one sample in a study of T cells in Graves' hyperthyroidism and ophthalmopathy. Each CDR3 protein is one row after TCRdb ran MiXCR on the multiplex PCR reads. The sample has 480,000 or so distinct CDR3 sequences; 35% to 50% are singletons. The sequenced sample was peripheral blood or thyroid tissue (not recorded which). All receptors come from an adult woman with Graves' disease, either hyperthyroidism or ophthalmopathy (not recorded which). Each CDR3 is given with its conserved first and last residue.

j_gene,v_gene,CDR3aa
TRBJ1-5,TRBV6-2/TRBV6-3,CASQQGKNQPQHF
TRBJ2-2,TRBV7-9,CASSSGTENTGELFF
TRBJ2-5,TRBV10-1,CASSEGLAGTRETQYF
TRBJ1-4,TRBV20-1,CSARRTGKLFF
TRBJ1-1,TRBV20-1,CSATEGGMNTEAFF
TRBJ1-4,TRBV2,CASSEGVIMKNCFF
TRBJ1-4,TRBV7-9,CASSSDRDRGEKLFF
TRBJ1-2,TRBV7-2,CASSSTPGVYGYTF
TRBJ2-7,TRBV11-2,CASSLGAGYEQYF
TRBJ2-5,TRBV7-2,CASSLVQGYGETQYF
TRBJ1-1,TRBV25-1,CASNTGGLGTEAFF
TRBJ2-6,TRBV10-3,CAINGDQGDNVLTF
TRBJ1-1,TRBV30,CAWDRGETEAFF
TRBJ2-7,TRBV6-6,CASRTRLAGTYEQYF
TRBJ1-1,TRBV5-1,CASSLEGPSTTEAFF
TRBJ1-5,TRBV19,CASRLDRANQPQHF
TRBJ1-5,TRBV25-1,CASSESAYSNQPQHF
TRBJ2-7,TRBV29-1,CSVADRGYEQYF
TRBJ1-1,TRBV7-9,CASTTGRNTEAFF
TRBJ2-5,TRBV5-8,CASSSEYSNQPQYF
TRBJ1-6,TRBV15,CATSRDQGGESSPLHF
TRBJ2-7,TRBV29-1,CSSEAGPSYEQYF
TRBJ1-5,TRBV12-3/TRBV12-4,CASRSTGARLNQPQHF
TRBJ2-5,TRBV5-4,CASSKDRAKETQYF
TRBJ1-5,TRBV7-9,CASSPPSGWQPQHF
TRBJ1-2,TRBV5-6,CASSLGQAVYGYTF
TRBJ2-6,TRBV12-3/TRBV12-4,CASSSESGANVLTF
TRBJ2-2,TRBV28,CASSPWTSGRGWELFF
TRBJ1-6,TRBV7-2,CASSIGTGGSSPLHF
TRBJ1-2,TRBV29-1,CSAEGRSYGYTF
TRBJ1-1,TRBV10-3,CASSLGGGGRNTEAFF
TRBJ1-1,TRBV6-6,CASSFVGQAEAFF
TRBJ2-7,TRBV7-9,CASKVAQPNSYEQYF
TRBJ1-6,TRBV9,CASSASPTGENSPLHF
TRBJ1-4,TRBV29-1,CSVRGQTTNEKLFF
TRBJ1-2,TRBV2,CASSDSLTGYGHTF